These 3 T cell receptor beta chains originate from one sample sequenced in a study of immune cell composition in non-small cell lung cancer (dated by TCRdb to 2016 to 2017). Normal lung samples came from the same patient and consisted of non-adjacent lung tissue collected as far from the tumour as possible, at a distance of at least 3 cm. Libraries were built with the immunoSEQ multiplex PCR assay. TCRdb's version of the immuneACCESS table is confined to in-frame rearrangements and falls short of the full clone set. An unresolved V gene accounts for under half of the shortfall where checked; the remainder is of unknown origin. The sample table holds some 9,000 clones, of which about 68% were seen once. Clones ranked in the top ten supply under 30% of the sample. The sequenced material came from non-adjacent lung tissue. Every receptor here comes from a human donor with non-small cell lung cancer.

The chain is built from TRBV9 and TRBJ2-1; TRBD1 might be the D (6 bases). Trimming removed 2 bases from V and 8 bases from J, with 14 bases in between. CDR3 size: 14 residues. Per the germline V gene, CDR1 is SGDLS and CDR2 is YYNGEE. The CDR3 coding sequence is TGTGCCAGCAGCGTTGAAGTGGGGGCCGATGAGCAGTTCTTC. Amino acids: CASSVEVGADEQFF.

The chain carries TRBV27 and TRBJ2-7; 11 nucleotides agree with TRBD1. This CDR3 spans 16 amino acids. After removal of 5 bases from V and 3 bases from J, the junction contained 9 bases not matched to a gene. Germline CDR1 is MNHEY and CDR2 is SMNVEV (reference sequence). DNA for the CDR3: TGTGCCAGCAGTCCCCAAGGACAGGGGGCGGACTACGAGCAGTACTTC. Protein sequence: CASSPQGQGADYEQYF.

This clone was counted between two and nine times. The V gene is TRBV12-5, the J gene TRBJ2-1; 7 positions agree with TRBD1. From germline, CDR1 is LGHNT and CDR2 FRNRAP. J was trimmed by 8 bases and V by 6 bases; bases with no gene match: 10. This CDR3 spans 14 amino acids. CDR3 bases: TGTGCTAGTGGCCCAGGACAGGTCCGCGATGAGCAGTTCTTC. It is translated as CASGPGQVRDEQFF.